These T cell receptor beta chains were read from a single sample in a study of T cell repertoires in cytomegalovirus infection. TCRdb analysed the reads with MiXCR anew, one entry per CDR3 protein. The table includes some 440,000 distinct CDR3 sequences, approximately 32% detected once. The sequencing input was PBMCs. All receptors come from a human donor in good health (CMV status not recorded). Some clones in this sample may be carry-over from other donors' samples. Each CDR3 is given with its conserved first and last residue. The D gene is left open where the match is weak. A clone size is listed for some rows: how often the clone was seen (once, few, many), or a class if it is expanded.

d_call j_call v_call clone_size cdr3_nt cdr3_aa
. TRBJ2-3 TRBV4-2 . TGTGCCAGCAGCCAAGATCTTGGAGCTTTCAGGAAAGATACGCAGTATTTT CASSQDLGAFRKDTQYF
. TRBJ2-3 TRBV7-8 many TGTGCCAGCAGCTCCATGGTGGGGGGCAAGACAGATACGCAGTATTTT CASSSMVGGKTDTQYF
. TRBJ2-3 TRBV27 many TGTGCCAGCATCTCCCCCCGGGCAGGCACCACAGATACGCAGTATTTT CASISPRAGTTDTQYF
. TRBJ1-2 TRBV20-1 . TGCAGTGCTAGAGGGACCGGCGGGGGAGGCTACACCTTC CSARGTGGGGYTF
. TRBJ1-1 TRBV7-8 many TGTGCCAGCAGCTTAGTAAGGGAACGCACTGAAGCTTTCTTT CASSLVRERTEAFF
TRBD2 TRBJ2-3 TRBV30 . TGTGCCTGGGTACACCAGTGGGGGGGGGGAGGAGATACGCAGTATTTT CAWVHQWGGGGDTQYF
. TRBJ2-3 TRBV6-5 . TGTGCCAGCAGTTACTCCCCCGAACCAGAGGGGGTTAGCACAGATACGCAGTATTTT CASSYSPEPEGVSTDTQYF
TRBD1 TRBJ2-1 TRBV11-2 . TGTGCCAGCAGCTTAGGGAAAGCAGGGGGTACGAATGAGCAGTTCTTC CASSLGKAGGTNEQFF
TRBD2 TRBJ2-3 TRBV10-3 . TGTGCCATCATTGAGTGGGGTAGCGGGGGCCGCCGAAGCACAGATACGCAGTATTTT CAIIEWGSGGRRSTDTQYF
. TRBJ2-1 TRBV7-8 . TGTGCCAGCAGCGCCGCAGGGAGGAATGAGCAGTTCTTC CASSAAGRNEQFF
. TRBJ1-6 TRBV6-1 many TGTGCCAGCGGGGGGAGCTCCTATAATTCACCCCTCCACTTT CASGGSSYNSPLHF
. TRBJ1-2 TRBV2 . TGTGCCAGCAGTGACGGGGGGGAAATCTATGGCTACACCTTC CASSDGGEIYGYTF
. TRBJ1-6 TRBV7-3 many TGTGCCAGCAGCTTAACGGGGTGGAATTCACCCCTCCACTTT CASSLTGWNSPLHF
TRBD1 TRBJ2-2 TRBV27 few TGTGCCAGCAGTATCGGGACAGGGTACACCGGGGAGCTGTTTTTT CASSIGTGYTGELFF
TRBD2 TRBJ2-1 TRBV7-2 . TGTGCCAGCAGCCCCTCAGCGGGGGGAGGAAATGAGCAGTTCTTC CASSPSAGGGNEQFF
TRBD2 TRBJ2-1 TRBV19 . TGTGCCAGTAGTATGGTCGCCCCCCTCCCTGTAGCGGGGGGGCCGGGGAATGAGCAGTTCTTC CASSMVAPLPVAGGPGNEQFF
. TRBJ1-2 TRBV19 . TGTGCCAGTATTATCAGGGAGAACTATGGCTACACCTTC CASIIRENYGYTF
. TRBJ2-7 TRBV7-6 many TGTGCCAGCAGCTTAGCTGTGGGGGCGTCCTACGAGCAGTACTTC CASSLAVGASYEQYF
. TRBJ1-4 TRBV7-4 many TGTGCCAGCAGCTCTGGGCGACAGGCTAATAATGAAAAACTGTTTTTT CASSSGRQANNEKLFF
TRBD2 TRBJ2-1 TRBV7-2 many TGTGCCAGCAGCATTAGCGGGGTGAACAATGAGCAGTTCTTC CASSISGVNNEQFF
. TRBJ1-4 TRBV2 few TGTGCCAGCATGAATCTTAGGGCAAATGAAAAACTGTTTTTT CASMNLRANEKLFF
TRBD2 TRBJ2-5 TRBV7-6 many TGTGCCAGCAGCTTAGCAGGGCTAGCGGGGGTTCAAGAGACCCAGTACTTC CASSLAGLAGVQETQYF
. TRBJ1-1 TRBV2 . TGTGCCAGCAGTCGAGACAGCTCTATGAACACTGAAGCTTTCTTT CASSRDSSMNTEAFF
. TRBJ1-6 TRBV9 . TGTGCCAGCAGCGTGGCAGTTAATTCACCCCTCCACTTT CASSVAVNSPLHF
TRBD1 TRBJ1-1 TRBV11-2 . TGTGCCAGCAGCTTAGGGACAGGGGTAATGAACACTGAAGCTTTCTTT CASSLGTGVMNTEAFF
. TRBJ2-1 TRBV2 few TGTGCCAGCAGTGATCCTTCGGGGAGCTCCTACAATGAGCAGTTCTTC CASSDPSGSSYNEQFF
TRBD2 TRBJ2-2 TRBV12-3/TRBV12-4 few TGTGCCAGCAGTCCCGGGACTAGCGGAGGGATTACCGGGGAGCTGTTTTTT CASSPGTSGGITGELFF
TRBD1 TRBJ1-1 TRBV7-2 . TGTGCCAGCCTCTTAGAGGGACAGATGCCACTGAACACTGAAGATTTCTTT CASLLEGQMPLNTEDFF
. TRBJ2-7 TRBV27 . TGTGCCAGCAGTCCCGCATGGGGGACCTACGAGCAGTACTTC CASSPAWGTYEQYF
. TRBJ2-3 TRBV4-3 few TGCGCCAGCAGCCCTTTATGGAGTATAACAGATACGCAGTATTTT CASSPLWSITDTQYF
. TRBJ2-1 TRBV10-3 . TGTGCCATCAGTTATTCGGCTGAGCAGTTCTTC CAISYSAEQFF
. TRBJ2-2 TRBV7-8 . TGTGCCAGCAGACGGACGGAGGGGGTTCCCGGGGAGCTGTTTTTT CASRRTEGVPGELFF
. TRBJ2-7 TRBV7-8 many TGTGCCAGCAGCTTAGAGGCAGGCCCTCTCCTTGAGCAGTACTTC CASSLEAGPLLEQYF
TRBD1 TRBJ1-5 TRBV6-6 few TGTGCCAGCAGTTACCACCACAGGGGGGTGTATCAGCCCCAGCATTTT CASSYHHRGVYQPQHF
. TRBJ2-7 TRBV7-8 . TGTGCCAGCAGCTACGGACCCGATGGATTGGTAAACTTC CASSYGPDGLVNF
TRBD2 TRBJ2-1 TRBV4-1 . TGCGCCAGCAGCCAAGTGGAGTTAGCGGGGGGATTGTACAATGAGCAGTTCTTC CASSQVELAGGLYNEQFF
. TRBJ2-1 TRBV7-8 few TGTGCCAGCAGCCGCCGGGAGAACAATGAGCAGTTCTTC CASSRRENNEQFF
. TRBJ2-2 TRBV7-6 . TGTGCCAGAAGCTTAGTCGATTGGGTGACGTATCCCGGGGAGCTGTTTTTT CARSLVDWVTYPGELFF
. TRBJ2-7 TRBV7-6 . TGTGCCAGCAGCTACGACCCAGGGAGTGAGCAGTACTTC CASSYDPGSEQYF
. TRBJ1-4 TRBV7-8 many TGTGCCAGCAGCTTAGTAGTCCGGCAGTTCGGTGGTGGTGAAAAACTGTTTTTT CASSLVVRQFGGGEKLFF
. TRBJ2-1 TRBV6-5 . TGTGCCAGCAGTTCGACCCGCCGATACTCCTACAATGAGCAGTTCTTC CASSSTRRYSYNEQFF
. TRBJ1-5 TRBV2 . TGTGCCAGCGCGCGTCGGGAGGGGCATGGGCAGCCCCAGCATTTT CASARREGHGQPQHF
. TRBJ1-5 TRBV6-2/TRBV6-3 few TGTGCCAGCAGTCCGCCCGCGGACGGTAGCAATCAGCCCCAGCATTTT CASSPPADGSNQPQHF
TRBD1 TRBJ2-1 TRBV4-2 . TGTGCCAGCAGCCCCTCGGGACAGGGGGCCAACAATGAGCAGTTCTTC CASSPSGQGANNEQFF
. TRBJ2-1 TRBV7-2 many TGTGCCAGCAGCTTAGCGGACAGATACAATGAGCAGTTCTTC CASSLADRYNEQFF
TRBD1 TRBJ1-1 TRBV11-1 many TGTGCCAGCAGCTTACCGCGACAGGGCACTGAAGCTTTCTTT CASSLPRQGTEAFF
. TRBJ1-1 TRBV6-4 . TGTGCCAGCAGGACCGAATTGAACACTGAAGCTTTCTTT CASRTELNTEAFF
. TRBJ1-2 TRBV29-1 . TGCAGCGTTAGGGTGTCAAACTATGGCTACACCTTC CSVRVSNYGYTF
. TRBJ2-3 TRBV7-2 many TGTGCCAGCAGTGCGGGGCTTGTGGATACGCAGTATTTT CASSAGLVDTQYF
TRBD1 TRBJ1-1 TRBV27 . TGTGCCAGCAGTAGAGGACAGGGGTGGAAGATGAACACTGAAGCTTTCTTT CASSRGQGWKMNTEAFF
. TRBJ1-2 TRBV20-1 . TGCAGTGCTCGCGGTCCTGACGGAGGCTACACCTTC CSARGPDGGYTF
. TRBJ1-1 TRBV7-3 . TGTGCCAGCAGCTCGCTACAGGGTCGGACTGAAGCTTTCTTT CASSSLQGRTEAFF
. TRBJ2-1 TRBV11-2 . TGTGCCAGCAGCTTGGGGCCAGGCTCCTACAATGCGCAGTTCTTC CASSLGPGSYNAQFF
. TRBJ2-1 TRBV3-1 few TGTGCCAGCAGCCAAGATTATGACAGGTTTCCGTTCTTC CASSQDYDRFPFF